These 21 T cell receptor beta chains were all obtained from the same sample, sequenced in a study of T cell responses to AZD1222 COVID-19 vaccine. Profiling relied on immunoSEQ multiplex PCR, and the TCRdb table lists in-frame clones only, not all of them. The sample includes 90,000 to 140,000 clones, more than 70% of them seen just once. Specimen: peripheral blood, collected on day 0 of AZD1222 vaccination. The receptors derive from an adult in good health.

The CDR3 spells CASGVLYGYTF. The DNA for the CDR3 is TGTGCGAGCGGGGTGCTCTATGGCTACACCTTC. The chain employs TRBV28 and TRBJ1-2, with D uncertain. This CDR3 spans 11 amino acids. Germline V CDR1 and CDR2: MDHEN, SYDVKM.

This clone was counted once. This chain uses TRBV10-2 with TRBJ1-1; no clear D gene. Germline assignment: CDR1 WSHSY and CDR2 SAAADI. This CDR3 is 12 amino acids long. V lost 3 bases and J 0 bases, leaving 2 bases between the germline ends. The CDR3: CASSDLNTEAFF. Here the CDR3 DNA reads TGCGCCAGCAGTGATTTGAACACTGAAGCTTTCTTT.

The genes are TRBV12-5 and TRBJ2-2; no definite D call. Germline V gives CDR1 LGHNT, CDR2 FRNRAP. CDR3 length equals 13 residues. Trimming removed 6 bases at V and 1 base at J, with 6 bases between. This CDR3 is CASGAGNTGELFF. The CDR3 nucleotides are TGTGCTAGTGGGGCCGGGAACACCGGGGAGCTGTTTTTT.

The gene calls are TRBV10-1 and TRBJ2-7; tentative D call: TRBD2 (7 bases). The CDR3 totals 15 residues. Germline V gene sequence: CDR1 WNHNN, CDR2 SYGVQD (reference sequence). Trimming cost V 7 bases and J 0 bases, with 16 bases left between them. The CDR3 loop reads CASIARGGDSYEQYF. CDR3 nucleotide sequence: TGCGCCAGCATCGCTAGGGGGGGAGACTCCTACGAGCAGTACTTC.

This clone was observed a single time. The CDR3, as DNA: TGTGCCAGTAGCCCGGGACTAGGTTACGAGCAGTACTTC. Its translation is CASSPGLGYEQYF. The chain joins TRBV19 to TRBJ2-7; 8 bases align to TRBD2. Per germline, CDR1 LNHDA and CDR2 SQIVND (reference sequence). Unmatched junction bases numbered 5, after V lost 6 bases and J lost 4 bases. The CDR3 is 13 amino acids.

The V and J genes are TRBV3-1 (or the pseudogene TRBV3-2) and TRBJ1-1, with D perhaps matching TRBD1 (6 bases). The CDR3 is made up of 14 amino acids. Trimming left V 4 bases short and J 12 bases short, with 21 bases between. CDR1 and CDR2 from the germline V gene are LGHDT and YNNKEL (reference sequence). CDR3 in DNA: TGTGCCAGCAGCCTTAGTGGGACACCCTCGGTTCCTTTCTTT. Amino acid sequence: CASSLSGTPSVPFF.

The table lists this clone with a count of one. This chain links TRBV7-9 with TRBJ2-7; no clear D gene. Trimming left V 1 base short and J 1 base short, with 5 bases between. This CDR3 has 13 residues. Germline CDR1 is SEHNR and CDR2 is FQNEAQ (reference sequence). Here the CDR3 reads CASSLGPSYEQYF. CDR3 DNA: TGTGCCAGCAGCTTAGGGCCATCCTACGAGCAGTACTTC.

CDR3 nucleotides: TGTGCCAGCACCCCCGTGCAAGGCCGCGGCTACACCTTC. It yields the protein CASTPVQGRGYTF. The V gene is TRBV6-5, the J gene TRBJ1-2; D not certain. The germline CDR1 and CDR2 sequences are MNHEY and SVGAGI. This CDR3 is built from 13 residues. Deletions cut 7 bases from V and 8 bases from J, with 17 bases between.

The rearrangement joins TRBV27 to TRBJ2-3; 7 bases fit TRBD1. J lost 4 bases, V lost 3 bases, and 10 bases had no gene match. Germline assignment: CDR1 MNHEY and CDR2 SMNVEV (reference sequence). The CDR3 consists of 16 residues. CDR3 region: CASSLVRGRPADTQYF. In DNA, the CDR3 is TGTGCCAGCAGTTTGGTTAGGGGGCGCCCCGCAGATACGCAGTATTTT.

CDR3 amino acids: CASTPLASGNTIYF. Here the CDR3 DNA reads TGTGCCAGTACCCCCTTGGCGTCTGGAAACACCATATATTTT. This chain links TRBV19 with TRBJ1-3; D remains unclear. Per germline, CDR1 LNHDA and CDR2 SQIVND (reference sequence). The CDR3 is 14 amino acids. Between the trimmed V and J ends, which lost 7 bases and 1 base, there was a span of 11 bases.

This chain connects TRBV18 to TRBJ2-1; D remains ambiguous. CDR1 is KGHSH, CDR2 LQKENI, per germline. This CDR3 is built from 13 residues. V lost 6 bases and J 4 bases, leaving 10 bases between the germline ends. CDR3: CASSPNRYNEQFF. The CDR3 DNA follows: TGTGCCAGCTCCCCCAATCGATACAATGAGCAGTTCTTC.

The chain carries TRBV20-1 and TRBJ2-7, with D possibly TRBD2 on 5 matching bases. Germline V gene sequence: CDR1 DFQATT, CDR2 SNEGSKA (reference sequence). V gave up 5 bases and J gave up 3 bases, with 8 bases separating them. The CDR3 extends over 11 amino acids. CDR3 coding DNA: TGCAGTGCTCCACGGGGCTACGAGCAGTACTTC. Translating gives CSAPRGYEQYF.

This clone was detected only once. The CDR3 DNA follows: TGTGCCAGCAGGTACACGCAGGCAGATACGCAGTATTTT. It translates to CASRYTQADTQYF. The gene calls are TRBV7-3 and TRBJ2-3; D not certain. The CDR3 totals 13 residues. Trimming left V 6 bases short and J 4 bases short, with 11 bases between. Per the germline V gene, CDR1 is SGHTA and CDR2 is FQGTGA.

The CDR3 DNA follows: TGTGCCACCGGGAGGGTTGACGAGACCCAGTACTTC. Translating gives CATGRVDETQYF. The chain carries TRBV24-1 and TRBJ2-5, with 7 bases that match TRBD2. Looked up from germline, CDR1 is KGHDR and CDR2 is SFDVKD. The CDR3 loop spans 12 amino acids. Trimming at V came to 9 bases and at J to 5 bases, leaving 5 bases not matched to a gene.

The chain combines TRBV7-6 with TRBJ2-1, with D possibly being TRBD1 (6 bases). This CDR3 has 16 residues. V was clipped by 5 bases and J by 9 bases, with 23 bases between them. Germline-derived CDR1 and CDR2 are SGHVS and FNYEAQ. For the CDR3, the DNA is TGTGCCAGCAGCCCACGCTCCGGGACATCCTTGAGTGAGCAGTTCTTC. Translated, it gives CASSPRSGTSLSEQFF.

This chain links TRBV7-9 with TRBJ2-7; 8 nucleotides line up with TRBD2. V was clipped by 8 bases and J by 7 bases; unmatched bases: 13. In germline, CDR1 is SEHNR, CDR2 FQNEAQ (reference sequence). The CDR3 is made up of 14 amino acids. Written as DNA, the CDR3 is TGTGCCAGCGGCCCCGGGAGCGGGAGCGATGAGCAGTACTTC. Translated, it gives CASGPGSGSDEQYF.

The chain joins TRBV5-1 to TRBJ1-1, with D unclear. The CDR3 is 15 amino acids. Germline CDR1 SGHRS, CDR2 YFSETQ. Trimming cost V 1 base and J 1 base, with 11 bases left between them. The CDR3 coding sequence is TGCGCCAGCAGCTTGATAGGAGGTACGAACACTGAAGCTTTCTTT. Its translation: CASSLIGGTNTEAFF. The whole variable domain, remainder taken from reference TRBV5-1 and TRBJ1-1, is KAGVTQTPRYLIKTRGQQVTLSCSPISGHRSVSWYQQTPGQGLQFLFEYFSETQRNKGNFPGRFSGRQFSNSRSEMNVSTLELGDSALYLCASSLIGGTNTEAFFGQGTRLTVV.

This chain links TRBV18 with TRBJ1-1, with D hard to call. The CDR3 has 14 amino acids. The germline V gene encodes CDR1 KGHSH and CDR2 LQKENI. Trimming shortened V by 0 bases and J by 8 bases, and 13 bases separated the two germline ends. Here the CDR3 DNA reads TGTGCCAGCTCACCACCTAGCGTCGCGGGCGAAGCTTTCTTT. Translating gives CASSPPSVAGEAFF.

The CDR3 DNA sequence: TGCGCCAGCAGCTCCTCCGGGACAGGGGGTGAAAAACTGTTTTTT. Residues: CASSSSGTGGEKLFF. V and J are TRBV5-1 and TRBJ1-4; TRBD1 matches 11 bases. V lost 3 bases and J lost 7; bases outside the gene matches: 5. Per the germline V gene, CDR1 is SGHRS and CDR2 is YFSETQ. The CDR3 is 15 residues long. The full variable domain, completed using reference TRBV5-1 and TRBJ1-4, is KAGVTQTPRYLIKTRGQQVTLSCSPISGHRSVSWYQQTPGQGLQFLFEYFSETQRNKGNFPGRFSGRQFSNSRSEMNVSTLELGDSALYLCASSSSGTGGEKLFFGSGTQLSVL.

The genes are TRBV9 and TRBJ2-5; TRBD2 matches at 7 bases. The CDR3 is 16 amino acids. V was pared by 0 bases and J by 3 bases, with 8 bases of the junction left unmatched. Germline CDR1 reads SGDLS; CDR2 reads YYNGEE. CDR3 region: CASSVAGLVLKETQYF. The CDR3 nucleotides read TGTGCCAGCAGCGTAGCTGGACTAGTTCTAAAAGAGACCCAGTACTTC. Full variable domain (rest looked up from reference TRBV9 and TRBJ2-5): DSGVTQTPKHLITATGQRVTLRCSPRSGDLSVYWYQQSLDQGLQFLIQYYNGEERAKGNILERFSAQQFPDLHSELNLSSLELGDSALYFCASSVAGLVLKETQYFGPGTRLLVL.

V and J are TRBV6-4 and TRBJ1-1, with D possibly matching TRBD1 (5 bases). The CDR3 contains 14 residues. With 3 bases removed from V and 4 bases from J, the gap between germline ends came to 12 bases. CDR1 and CDR2 (germline): MRHNA, SNTAGT. The CDR3 sequence is CASSERGFSTEAFF. As DNA, the CDR3 is TGTGCCAGCAGTGAAAGGGGTTTTAGCACTGAAGCTTTCTTT.